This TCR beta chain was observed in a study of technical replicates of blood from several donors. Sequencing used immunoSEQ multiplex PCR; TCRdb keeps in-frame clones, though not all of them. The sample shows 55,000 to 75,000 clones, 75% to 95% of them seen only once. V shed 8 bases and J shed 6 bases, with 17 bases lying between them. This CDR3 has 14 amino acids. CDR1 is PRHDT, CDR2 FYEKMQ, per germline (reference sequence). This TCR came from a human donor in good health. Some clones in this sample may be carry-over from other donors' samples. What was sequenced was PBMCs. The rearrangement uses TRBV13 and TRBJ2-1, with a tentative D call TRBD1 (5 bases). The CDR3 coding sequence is TGTGCCAGCTCGGACACAAATACCCCCAATGAGCAGTTCTTC. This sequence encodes CASSDTNTPNEQFF. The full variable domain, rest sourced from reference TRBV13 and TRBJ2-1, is AAGVIQSPRHLIKEKRETATLKCYPIPRHDTVYWYQQGPGQDPQFLISFYEKMQSDKGSIPDRFSAQQFSDYHSELNMSSLELGDSALYFCASSDTNTPNEQFFGPGTRLTVL.